This TCR beta chain was recovered during a study of blood T cells in healthy people across ages. A second roughly 6 to 11 cycle PCR used barcoded and J-beta primers. TCRdb used MiXCR to reprocess the 5' RACE reads, holding one entry per CDR3 protein. The sample contains more than 700,000 distinct CDR3 sequences, approximately 55% of which appear only once. The V end was cut by 4 bases, the J end by 2 bases, with 12 bases between. There are 13 residues in the CDR3. Germline V CDR1 and CDR2: SQVTM, ANQGSEA. This TCR was recovered from an elderly man in good health. Specimen: blood. V and J are TRBV29-1 and TRBJ2-7; weak D call: TRBD2 (6 bases). The CDR3 coding sequence is TGCAGCGTTGCCAGCGGGCTTACCTACGAGCAGTACTTC. The encoded protein is CSVASGLTYEQYF.